Detailed here is one TCR beta chain. The antigen is undetermined. Germline-derived CDR1 and CDR2 are MNHEY and SVGEGT. Trimming shortened V by 0 bases and J by 4 bases, and 7 bases separated the two germline ends. This CDR3 has 14 amino acids. The data stem from a study of Ad26.COV2.S vaccination and SARS-CoV-2 variants. Background on the study: Once or twice, 56 days apart, Ad26.COV2.S was delivered intramuscularly. Regarding the study as a whole: Measures of TCR breadth and depth may have fallen short of total T cell responses. Similar non-spike TCR breadth was seen in vaccine and placebo recipients.

Noted treatment: roughly 18 received Ad26.COV2.S at low or high dose, single or two shots; 5 received placebo; per-sample allocation not given. Specimen acquisition occurred on day 63 following the initial vaccine or placebo injection. Generated by immunoSEQ multiplex PCR, the TCRdb table keeps only in-frame clones and is missing some. This repertoire shows about 350,000 clones, less than 90% found once; its top ten account for approximately 11%. This TCR was sampled from a person aged 18-65 years who received the Ad26.COV2.S COVID-19 vaccine or a placebo. The sample here was peripheral blood, taken in a trial of Ad26.COV2.S vaccine versus placebo. The V gene is TRBV6-2 or TRBV6-3, the J gene TRBJ1-5; D may be TRBD1 (5 bases). CDR3 DNA sequence: TGTGCCAGCAGTTACTCGACAGTAAATCAGCCCCAGCATTTT. Residues: CASSYSTVNQPQHF.